These 17 T cell receptor beta chains came from one sample sequenced in a study of control samples from healthy donors and cancer patients. This table comes from immunoSEQ multiplex PCR, and its TCRdb copy is limited to in-frame clones, with some not included. In the table there are about 130,000 clones, roughly 88% of which are singletons. Sequenced sample: blood. The receptors originated from a man between 45 and 60 years old in good health.

This clone was seen more than once but under ten times. The V gene is TRBV28, the J gene TRBJ1-1; D unresolved. Germline-derived CDR1 and CDR2 are MDHEN and SYDVKM. Trimming cost V 3 bases and J 10 bases, with 9 bases left between them. CDR3 size: 11 residues. The CDR3 sequence is CASSFSRRAFF. The CDR3 nucleotides read TGTGCCAGCAGTTTCTCCCGACGAGCTTTCTTT. Complete variable domain (other parts from reference TRBV28 and TRBJ1-1): DVKVTQSSRYLVKRTGEKVFLECVQDMDHENMFWYRQDPGLGLRLIYFSYDVKMKEKGDIPEGYSVSREKKERFSLILESASTNQTSMYLCASSFSRRAFFGQGTRLTVV.

This clone has only a few counts. This chain uses TRBV28 with TRBJ2-7; 11 positions match TRBD2. This CDR3 spans 18 amino acids. Germline V gives CDR1 MDHEN, CDR2 SYDVKM. Trimming cost V 1 base and J 2 bases; bases outside gene matches: 10. In DNA, the CDR3 is TGTGCCAGCAGTTTATTGTACCGACTAGCGGGGACAACCTACGAGCAGTACTTC. Translated, it gives CASSLLYRLAGTTYEQYF.

Comments on this clone: The same CDR3 is also encoded by other DNA sequences in this sample. The chain joins TRBV28 to TRBJ1-2; weak D call: TRBD1 (6 bases). The CDR3 runs 13 residues. V dropped 2 bases and J dropped 2 bases, with 6 bases sitting between them. CDR1 and CDR2 from the germline V gene are MDHEN and SYDVKM. CDR3 DNA sequence: TGTGCCAGCAGTTTAGGGACAAACTATGGCTACACCTTC. Translating it yields CASSLGTNYGYTF.

Note on this clone: Other DNA sequences in the same sample also yield this CDR3. The chain carries TRBV28 and TRBJ1-6; no definite D call. The germline V and J ends were trimmed by 7 bases and 9 bases, with 4 bases remaining between them. CDR3 length: 10 amino acids. Per germline, CDR1 MDHEN and CDR2 SYDVKM. Here the CDR3 DNA reads TGTGCCAGCAACGGTTCACCCCTCCACTTT. It yields the protein CASNGSPLHF.

J is TRBJ1-2 and V is TRBV4-1; D ambiguous. This CDR3 comprises 16 residues. Per the germline V gene, CDR1 is MGHRA and CDR2 is YSYEKL. Trimming took off 4 bases at V and 4 bases at J, with 19 bases between the two ends. The CDR3 sequence: CASSLREGGGIYGYTF. The CDR3 DNA follows: TGCGCCAGCAGCCTGAGGGAGGGCGGAGGGATCTATGGCTACACCTTC.

This chain links TRBV19 with TRBJ1-1; D unresolved. The V gene's germline CDR1 is LNHDA and CDR2 SQIVND (reference sequence). Trimming took off 0 bases at V and 0 bases at J, with 8 bases between the two ends. The CDR3 extends over 15 amino acids. This CDR3 is CASSIERNMNTEAFF. As DNA, the CDR3 is TGTGCCAGTAGTATAGAACGTAATATGAACACTGAAGCTTTCTTT.

This sequence joins TRBV5-6 and TRBJ2-2, with 8 positions matching TRBD2. This CDR3 is 14 amino acids long. The V segment lost 4 bases and the J segment 7 bases; nucleotides outside the gene matches: 6. Germline assignment: CDR1 SGHDT and CDR2 YYEEEE. The chain's CDR3 is CASSPGLDVGELFF. The CDR3 DNA follows: TGTGCCAGCAGCCCGGGACTAGACGTCGGGGAGCTGTTTTTT.

Details on this clone: The identical CDR3 is also encoded by other nucleotide sequences in the sample. The chain employs TRBV18 and TRBJ1-1; D uncertain. The V end lost 3 bases, the J end lost 1 base, and 6 bases lay between the germline ends. CDR1 is KGHSH and CDR2 is LQKENI in the germline V gene. The CDR3 is made up of 13 amino acids. CDR3 DNA: TGTGCCAGCTCACCCGATCAGAACACTGAAGCTTTCTTT. Protein product: CASSPDQNTEAFF.

The rearrangement uses TRBV4-1 and TRBJ1-6, with TRBD1 identical over 10 bases. The CDR3 extends over 15 amino acids. V lost 5 bases to trimming and J lost 6 bases; unmatched junction nucleotides: 4. Per the germline V gene, CDR1 is MGHRA and CDR2 is YSYEKL. DNA of the CDR3: TGCGCCAGCAGCGCGGGACAGGGGCTTAATTCACCCCTCCACTTT. It is translated as CASSAGQGLNSPLHF.

This clone was detected only once. The chain joins TRBV3-1 (or the pseudogene TRBV3-2) to TRBJ2-3; D is possibly TRBD1 or TRBD2 (5 bases each). V lost 1 base to trimming and J lost 0 bases, with 11 bases between them. Germline-derived CDR1 and CDR2 are LGHDT and YNNKEL (reference sequence). The CDR3 sequence is 16 residues long. The CDR3 spells CASSQAGTSSTDTQYF. The CDR3 DNA sequence: TGTGCCAGCAGCCAAGCCGGGACGTCTAGCACAGATACGCAGTATTTT.

The V call is TRBV6-5, the J call TRBJ2-2, with D possibly being TRBD1 or TRBD2 (6 bases each). This CDR3 has 13 amino acids. Per the germline V gene, CDR1 is MNHEY and CDR2 is SVGAGI. Trimming took 7 bases from V and 4 from J, leaving 10 bases between them. CDR3 bases: TGTGCCAGCATAGGGGGAGGCACCGGGGAGCTGTTTTTT. Amino acid sequence: CASIGGGTGELFF.

The chain is built from TRBV28 and TRBJ1-5; D is uncertain. The CDR3 length is 13 residues. V lost 9 bases and J lost 2, with 11 bases in between. From germline, CDR1 is MDHEN and CDR2 SYDVKM. CDR3 nucleotides: TGTGCCAGTCACAGCGCGGGCAATCAGCCCCAGCATTTT. This encodes CASHSAGNQPQHF.

CDR3 protein: CASSLEGAANTGELFF. The DNA of the CDR3 is TGTGCCAGCAGCTTAGAGGGAGCGGCGAACACCGGGGAGCTGTTTTTT. The chain couples TRBV11-2 to TRBJ2-2; possibly TRBD2 for D (5 bases). The V end lost 0 bases, the J end lost 0 bases, and 8 bases lay between the germline ends. Germline lookup yields CDR1 SGHAT and CDR2 FQNNGV. This CDR3 has 16 residues.

In its sample, this clone was seen once. V and J are TRBV2 and TRBJ1-2; 7 bases line up with TRBD1. The CDR3 covers 13 residues. The V gene end was trimmed by 4 bases and the J gene end by 6 bases; junction bases not matched to a gene: 5. Germline assignment: CDR1 SNHLY and CDR2 FYNNEI. The CDR3 loop reads CASSAGRGDGYTF. DNA of the CDR3: TGTGCCAGCAGTGCTGGCAGGGGGGATGGCTACACCTTC.

This chain links TRBV7-9 with TRBJ2-2; D call uncertain. The V gene lost 4 bases and the J gene lost 3 bases, with 0 bases spanning the gap. Germline V gene lookup returns CDR1 SEHNR and CDR2 FQNEAQ (reference sequence). This CDR3 has 11 residues. CDR3 protein: CASSYTGELFF. For the CDR3, the DNA is TGTGCCAGCAGCTACACCGGGGAGCTGTTTTTT.

The genes are TRBV18 and TRBJ2-3; no firm D call. CDR1 and CDR2 from the germline V gene are KGHSH and LQKENI. This CDR3 has 12 amino acids. V dropped 4 bases and J dropped 6 bases, with 8 bases sitting between them. CDR3 sequence reads: CASSLQWDTQYF. The CDR3 bases are TGTGCCAGCTCACTACAATGGGATACGCAGTATTTT.

V and J are TRBV7-3 and TRBJ2-3, with 11 bases lining up with TRBD1. Germline CDR1 reads SGHTA; CDR2 reads FQGTGA. V lost 3 bases and J lost 4; bases outside the gene matches: 3. The CDR3 is made up of 15 amino acids. The CDR3 is CASSLTGQGADTQYF. CDR3 in DNA: TGTGCCAGCAGCTTGACGGGACAGGGGGCAGATACGCAGTATTTT.